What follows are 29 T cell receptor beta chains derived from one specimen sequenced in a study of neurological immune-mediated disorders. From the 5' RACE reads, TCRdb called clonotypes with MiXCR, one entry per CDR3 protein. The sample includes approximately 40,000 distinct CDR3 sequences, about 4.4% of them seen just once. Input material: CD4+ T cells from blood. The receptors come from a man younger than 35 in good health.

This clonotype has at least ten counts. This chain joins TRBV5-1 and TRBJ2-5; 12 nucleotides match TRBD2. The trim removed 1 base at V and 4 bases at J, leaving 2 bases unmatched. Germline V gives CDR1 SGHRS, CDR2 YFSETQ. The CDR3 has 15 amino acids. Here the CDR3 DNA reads TGCGCCAGCAGCTTGACTAGCGGGGGGACAGAGACCCAGTACTTC. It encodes CASSLTSGGTETQYF. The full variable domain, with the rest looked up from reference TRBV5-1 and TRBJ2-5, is KAGVTQTPRYLIKTRGQQVTLSCSPISGHRSVSWYQQTPGQGLQFLFEYFSETQRNKGNFPGRFSGRQFSNSRSEMNVSTLELGDSALYLCASSLTSGGTETQYFGPGTRLLVL.

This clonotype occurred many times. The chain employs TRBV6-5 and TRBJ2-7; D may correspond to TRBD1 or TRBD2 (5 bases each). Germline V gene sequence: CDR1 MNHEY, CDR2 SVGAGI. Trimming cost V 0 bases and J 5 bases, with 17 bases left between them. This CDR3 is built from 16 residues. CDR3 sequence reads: CASSYSSGGTDHEQYF. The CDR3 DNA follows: TGTGCCAGCAGTTACTCGAGTGGTGGGACCGACCACGAGCAGTACTTC.

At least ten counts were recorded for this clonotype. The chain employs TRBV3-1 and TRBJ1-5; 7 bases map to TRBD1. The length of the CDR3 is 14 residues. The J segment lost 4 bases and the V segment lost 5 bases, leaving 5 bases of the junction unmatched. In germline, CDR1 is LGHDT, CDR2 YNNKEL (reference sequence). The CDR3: CASSEAGGNQPQHF. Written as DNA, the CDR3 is TGTGCCAGCAGCGAAGCAGGGGGAAATCAGCCCCAGCATTTT.

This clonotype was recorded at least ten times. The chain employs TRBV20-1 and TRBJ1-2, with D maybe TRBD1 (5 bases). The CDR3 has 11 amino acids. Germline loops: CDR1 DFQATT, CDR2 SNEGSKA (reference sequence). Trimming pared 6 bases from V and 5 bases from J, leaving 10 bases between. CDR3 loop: CSATRQYGYTF. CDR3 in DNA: TGCAGTGCGACACGACAGTATGGCTACACCTTC.

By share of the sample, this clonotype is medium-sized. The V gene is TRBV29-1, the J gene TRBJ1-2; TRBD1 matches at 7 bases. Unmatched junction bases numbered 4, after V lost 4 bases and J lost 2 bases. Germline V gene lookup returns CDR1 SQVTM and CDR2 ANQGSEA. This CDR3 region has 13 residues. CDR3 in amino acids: CSVVGQSNYGYTF. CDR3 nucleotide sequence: TGCAGCGTTGTGGGACAGTCAAACTATGGCTACACCTTC.

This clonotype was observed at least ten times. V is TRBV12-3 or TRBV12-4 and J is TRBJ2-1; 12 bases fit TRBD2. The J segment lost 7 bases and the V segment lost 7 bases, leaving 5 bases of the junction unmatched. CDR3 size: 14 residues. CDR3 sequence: CASTTTSGGNEQFF. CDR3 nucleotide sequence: TGTGCCAGCACCACTACTAGCGGGGGGAATGAGCAGTTCTTC.

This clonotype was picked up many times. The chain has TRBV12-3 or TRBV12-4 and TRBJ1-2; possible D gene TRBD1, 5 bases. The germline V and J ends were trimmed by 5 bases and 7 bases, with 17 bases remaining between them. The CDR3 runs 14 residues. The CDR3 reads CASSPPGLTGGYTF. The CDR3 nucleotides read TGTGCCAGCAGTCCGCCGGGGCTTACAGGTGGCTACACCTTC.

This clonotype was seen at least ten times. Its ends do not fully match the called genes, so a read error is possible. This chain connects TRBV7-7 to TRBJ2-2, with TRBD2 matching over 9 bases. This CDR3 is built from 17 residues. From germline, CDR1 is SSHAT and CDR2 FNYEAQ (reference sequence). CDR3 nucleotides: TGTGCTAGCAGCCCGGGTAGCGGGGGACCCGCGACCGGGGAGCTGTTTTTT. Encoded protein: CASSPGSGGPATGELFF.

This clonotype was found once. CDR3 region: CSASEGAPYKQQFF. The CDR3 DNA reads TGCAGTGCTAGTGAAGGGGCCCCCTACAAACAGCAGTTCTTC. V and J are TRBV20-1 and TRBJ2-1; possibly TRBD1 for D (5 bases). The CDR3 loop spans 14 amino acids. The V end lost 3 bases, the J end lost 11 bases, and 20 bases lay between the germline ends. From germline, CDR1 is DFQATT and CDR2 SNEGSKA (reference sequence).

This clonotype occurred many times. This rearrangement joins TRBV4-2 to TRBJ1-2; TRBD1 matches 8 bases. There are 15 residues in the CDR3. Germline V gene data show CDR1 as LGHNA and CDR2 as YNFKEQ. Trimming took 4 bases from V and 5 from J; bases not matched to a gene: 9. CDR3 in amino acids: CASSLDREGPYGYTF. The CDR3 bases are TGTGCCAGCAGCCTGGACAGGGAAGGGCCGTATGGCTACACCTTC.

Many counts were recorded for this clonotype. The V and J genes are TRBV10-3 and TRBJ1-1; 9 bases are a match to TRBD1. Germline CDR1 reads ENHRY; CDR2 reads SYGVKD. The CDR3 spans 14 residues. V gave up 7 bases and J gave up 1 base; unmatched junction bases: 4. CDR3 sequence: CAIIGGQGNTEAFF. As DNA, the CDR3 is TGTGCCATCATAGGGGGACAGGGGAACACTGAAGCTTTCTTT.

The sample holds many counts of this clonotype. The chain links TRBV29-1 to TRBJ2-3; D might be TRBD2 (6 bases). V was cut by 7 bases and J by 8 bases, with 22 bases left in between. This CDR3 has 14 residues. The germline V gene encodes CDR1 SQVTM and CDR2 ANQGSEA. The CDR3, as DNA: TGCAGCGCAACGGGAGTCGGGTCTGCCGGTACGCAGTATTTT. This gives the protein CSATGVGSAGTQYF.

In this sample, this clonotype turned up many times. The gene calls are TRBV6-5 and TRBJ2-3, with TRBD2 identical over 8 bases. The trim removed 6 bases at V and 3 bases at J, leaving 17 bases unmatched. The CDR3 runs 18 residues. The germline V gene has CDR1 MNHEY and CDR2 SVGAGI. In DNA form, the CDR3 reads TGTGCCAGCAGGTCCAGATTCCTTAGCGGGGATCGAACAGATACGCAGTATTTT. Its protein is CASRSRFLSGDRTDTQYF.

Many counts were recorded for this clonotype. Written as DNA, the CDR3 is TGTGCCAGCAGCCCTAGCGGGGGAAGCACAGATACGCAGTATTTT. Protein: CASSPSGGSTDTQYF. The rearrangement joins TRBV12-3 or TRBV12-4 to TRBJ2-3, with 10 bases fitting TRBD2. The CDR3 is made up of 15 amino acids. V lost 6 bases, J lost 0 bases, and 3 bases stayed unmatched.

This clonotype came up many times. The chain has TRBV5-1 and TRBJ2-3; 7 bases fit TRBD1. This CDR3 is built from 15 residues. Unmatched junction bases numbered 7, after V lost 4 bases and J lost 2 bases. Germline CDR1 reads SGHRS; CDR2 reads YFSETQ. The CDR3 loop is CASSVQGLNTDTQYF. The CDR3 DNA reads TGCGCCAGCAGCGTACAGGGGCTTAACACAGATACGCAGTATTTT.

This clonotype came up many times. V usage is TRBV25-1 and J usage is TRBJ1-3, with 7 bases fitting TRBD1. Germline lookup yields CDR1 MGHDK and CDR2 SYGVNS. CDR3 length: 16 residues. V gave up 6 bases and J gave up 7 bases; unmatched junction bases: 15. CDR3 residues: CASRGGTARQWNTIYF. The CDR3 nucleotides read TGTGCCAGCAGAGGCGGGACAGCAAGGCAATGGAACACCATATATTTT.

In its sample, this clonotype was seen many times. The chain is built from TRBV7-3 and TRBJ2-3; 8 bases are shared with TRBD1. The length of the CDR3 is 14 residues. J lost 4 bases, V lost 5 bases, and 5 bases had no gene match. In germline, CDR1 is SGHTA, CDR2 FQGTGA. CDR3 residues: CASSPGQGPDTQYF. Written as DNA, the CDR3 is TGTGCCAGCAGCCCTGGACAGGGCCCAGATACGCAGTATTTT.

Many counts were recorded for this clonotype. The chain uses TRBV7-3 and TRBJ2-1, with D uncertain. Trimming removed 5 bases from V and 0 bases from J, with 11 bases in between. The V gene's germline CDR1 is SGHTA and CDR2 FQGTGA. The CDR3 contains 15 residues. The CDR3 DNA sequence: TGTGCCAGCAGCCCCCGGATGAGCTCCTACAATGAGCAGTTCTTC. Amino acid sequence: CASSPRMSSYNEQFF.

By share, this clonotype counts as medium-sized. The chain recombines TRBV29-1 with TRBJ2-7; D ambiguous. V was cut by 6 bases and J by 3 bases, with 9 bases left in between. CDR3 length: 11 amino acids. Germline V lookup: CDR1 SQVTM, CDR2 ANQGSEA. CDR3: CSVSDGYEQYF. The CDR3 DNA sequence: TGCAGCGTATCCGACGGCTACGAGCAGTACTTC.

In nucleotides, the CDR3 is TGCAGTGCTTCGAGCCTAGCGGGGGGGCACAGCACAGATACGCAGTATTTT. Translation gives CSASSLAGGHSTDTQYF. V is TRBV20-1 and J is TRBJ2-3; 12 nucleotides match TRBD2. The ends lost 5 bases at V and 0 bases at J; junction bases unmatched: 9. Germline V gene sequence: CDR1 DFQATT, CDR2 SNEGSKA (reference sequence). This CDR3 has 17 residues.

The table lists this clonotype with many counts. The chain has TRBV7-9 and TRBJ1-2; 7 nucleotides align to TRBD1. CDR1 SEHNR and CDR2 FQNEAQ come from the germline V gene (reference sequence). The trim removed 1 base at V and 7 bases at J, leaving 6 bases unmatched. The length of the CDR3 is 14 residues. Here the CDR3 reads CASSLGAAGGGYTF. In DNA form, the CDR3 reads TGTGCCAGCAGCTTAGGCGCGGCAGGGGGTGGCTACACCTTC.

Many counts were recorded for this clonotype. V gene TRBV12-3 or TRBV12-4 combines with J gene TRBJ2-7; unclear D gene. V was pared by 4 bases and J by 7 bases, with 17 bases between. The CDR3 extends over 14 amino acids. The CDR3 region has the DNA TGTGCCAGCAGTTACCAGGACCGGAGCCGGGAGCAGTACTTC. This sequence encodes CASSYQDRSREQYF.

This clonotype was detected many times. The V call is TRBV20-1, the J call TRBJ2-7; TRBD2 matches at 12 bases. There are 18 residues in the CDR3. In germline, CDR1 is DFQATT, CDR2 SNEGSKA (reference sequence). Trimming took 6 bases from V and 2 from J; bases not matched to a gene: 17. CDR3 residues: CSADWETGTSGYTYEQYF. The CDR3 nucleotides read TGCAGTGCCGACTGGGAGACGGGGACTAGCGGGTATACCTACGAGCAGTACTTC.

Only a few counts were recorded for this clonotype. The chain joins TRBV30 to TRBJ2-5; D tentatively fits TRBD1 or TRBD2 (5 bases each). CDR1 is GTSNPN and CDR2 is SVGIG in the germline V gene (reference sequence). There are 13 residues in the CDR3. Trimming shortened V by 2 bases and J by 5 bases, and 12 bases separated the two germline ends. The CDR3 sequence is CAWSLRGWETQYF. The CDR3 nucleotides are TGTGCCTGGAGTCTACGGGGCTGGGAGACCCAGTACTTC. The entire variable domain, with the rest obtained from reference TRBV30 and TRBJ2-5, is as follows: SQTIHQWPATLVQPVGSPLSLECTVEGTSNPNLYWYRQAAGRGLQLLFYSVGIGQISSEVPQNLSASRPQDRQFILSSKKLLLSDSGFYLCAWSLRGWETQYFGPGTRLLVL.

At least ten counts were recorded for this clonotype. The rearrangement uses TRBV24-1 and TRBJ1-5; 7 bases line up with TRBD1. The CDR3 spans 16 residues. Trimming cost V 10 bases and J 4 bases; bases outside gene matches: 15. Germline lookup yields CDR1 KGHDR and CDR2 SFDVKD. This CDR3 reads CATIGGQTGTNQPQHF. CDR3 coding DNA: TGTGCCACTATAGGGGGGCAGACAGGGACGAATCAGCCCCAGCATTTT.

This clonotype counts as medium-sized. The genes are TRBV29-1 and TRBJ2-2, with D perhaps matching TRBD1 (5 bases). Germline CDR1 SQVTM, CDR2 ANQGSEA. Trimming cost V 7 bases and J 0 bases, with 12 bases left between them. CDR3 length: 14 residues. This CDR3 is CSALTVSNTGELFF. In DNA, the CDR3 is TGCAGCGCCCTGACAGTTTCGAACACCGGGGAGCTGTTTTTT.

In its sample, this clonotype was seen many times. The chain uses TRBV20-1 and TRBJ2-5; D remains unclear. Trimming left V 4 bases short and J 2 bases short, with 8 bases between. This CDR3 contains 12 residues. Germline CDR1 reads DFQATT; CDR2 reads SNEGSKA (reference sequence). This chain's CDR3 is CSATKGQETQYF. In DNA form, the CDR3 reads TGCAGTGCTACTAAGGGTCAAGAGACCCAGTACTTC.

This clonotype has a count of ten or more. The CDR3 is CASSPGQGREQYF. The DNA of the CDR3 is TGTGCCAGCAGCCCTGGACAGGGCCGCGAGCAGTACTTC. V usage is TRBV6-6 and J usage is TRBJ2-7, with 8 bases lining up with TRBD1. The CDR3 covers 13 residues. V lost 6 bases, J lost 6 bases, and 7 bases stayed unmatched. The germline V gene has CDR1 MNHNY and CDR2 SVGAGI (reference sequence).

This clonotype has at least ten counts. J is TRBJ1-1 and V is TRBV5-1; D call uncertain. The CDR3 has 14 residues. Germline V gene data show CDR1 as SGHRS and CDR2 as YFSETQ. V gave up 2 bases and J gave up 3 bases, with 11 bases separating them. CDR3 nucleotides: TGCGCCAGCAGCTTCGTCGGATTGGACACTGAAGCTTTCTTT. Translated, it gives CASSFVGLDTEAFF.